One sample yielded the 27 T cell receptor beta chains listed below, sequenced in a study of cytomegalovirus exposure and HLA in healthy donors. A multiplex PCR was run with 60 Vbeta primers and 13 Jbeta primers. Here immunoSEQ multiplex PCR was the method, and the copy in TCRdb shows in-frame clones only, minus some. The top ten hold approximately 2.6% of the sample, which has tens of thousands of clones, 90% seen once. The sequencing input was PBMCs. All receptors derive from a woman under 30 in good health and CMV-seronegative.

The V call is TRBV7-9, the J call TRBJ2-2; TRBD2 matches 10 bases. V lost 2 bases, J lost 5 bases, and 11 bases stayed unmatched. Germline assignment: CDR1 SEHNR and CDR2 FQNEAQ (reference sequence). This CDR3 comprises 18 residues. In DNA, the CDR3 is TGTGCCAGCAGCTTACTCCCTAGCGGGAGAGTAAGGACCGGGGAGCTGTTTTTT. This gives the protein CASSLLPSGRVRTGELFF.

The CDR3 protein is CASSYRRDTGELFF. CDR3 bases: TGTGCCAGCAGTTACAGGAGGGACACCGGGGAGCTGTTTTTT. V is TRBV6-6 and J is TRBJ2-2, with D maybe TRBD2 (6 bases). CDR1 is MNHNY and CDR2 is SVGAGI in the germline V gene (reference sequence). The CDR3 has 14 residues. V lost 2 bases to trimming and J lost 3 bases, with 7 bases between them.

A few counts support this clone. CDR3 bases: TGTGCCAGCAGCTTTGACCCCCCCGTTGTTGAGCGGGGGTATTTT. It encodes CASSFDPPVVERGYF. The chain has TRBV7-2 and TRBJ2-3, with TRBD2 identical over 7 bases. Unmatched junction bases numbered 17, after V lost 3 bases and J lost 14 bases. Per germline, CDR1 SGHTA and CDR2 FQGNSA. The CDR3 loop spans 15 amino acids.

The gene calls are TRBV2 and TRBJ1-1; tentative D call: TRBD1 (6 bases). Trimming pared 0 bases from V and 4 bases from J, leaving 21 bases between. The CDR3 totals 18 residues. Per the germline V gene, CDR1 is SNHLY and CDR2 is FYNNEI. The CDR3 DNA is TGTGCCAGCAGTGAAGCCCCGGCAGGGGTTAACGAGGCCACTGAAGCTTTCTTT. Its translation is CASSEAPAGVNEATEAFF.

The rearrangement uses TRBV15 and TRBJ2-2; TRBD2 matches at 10 bases. V lost 0 bases, J lost 3 bases, and 7 bases stayed unmatched. Germline V gene data show CDR1 as LNHNV and CDR2 as YYDKDF (reference sequence). CDR3 length: 18 residues. The CDR3 protein is CATSRDRGAGGYTGELFF. Written as DNA, the CDR3 is TGTGCCACCAGCAGAGATCGGGGAGCGGGAGGGTACACCGGGGAGCTGTTTTTT. The full variable domain, with the rest looked up from reference TRBV15 and TRBJ2-2, is DAMVIQNPRYQVTQFGKPVTLSCSQTLNHNVMYWYQQKSSQAPKLLFHYYDKDFNNEADTPDNFQSRRPNTSFCFLDIRSPGLGDTAMYLCATSRDRGAGGYTGELFFGEGSRLTVL.

This chain links TRBV7-2 with TRBJ2-1; 12 positions agree with TRBD2. V was clipped by 7 bases and J by 9 bases; unmatched bases: 7. Germline values: CDR1 SGHTA, CDR2 FQGNSA. The CDR3 extends over 14 amino acids. CDR3 protein: CASNPSGRAAEQFF. The CDR3 nucleotides read TGTGCCAGCAACCCTAGCGGGAGGGCGGCTGAGCAGTTCTTC.

The CDR3 protein is CASSSRGQGNEQFF. CDR3 DNA sequence: TGCGCCAGCAGCTCTAGGGGCCAGGGCAATGAGCAGTTCTTC. The V gene is TRBV5-1, the J gene TRBJ2-1; TRBD1 might be the D (5 bases). CDR3 length equals 14 residues. The ends were cut back, 3 bases at V and 6 bases at J, with 13 bases in the middle. Germline V lookup: CDR1 SGHRS, CDR2 YFSETQ. The full variable domain, completed using reference TRBV5-1 and TRBJ2-1, is KAGVTQTPRYLIKTRGQQVTLSCSPISGHRSVSWYQQTPGQGLQFLFEYFSETQRNKGNFPGRFSGRQFSNSRSEMNVSTLELGDSALYLCASSSRGQGNEQFFGPGTRLTVL.

The chain recombines TRBV15 with TRBJ1-2, with 8 bases lining up with TRBD1. The CDR3 contains 17 residues. J lost 0 bases, V lost 1 base, and 7 bases had no gene match. Germline V gene sequence: CDR1 LNHNV, CDR2 YYDKDF (reference sequence). The CDR3 loop is CATSRGSIQGANYGYTF. The CDR3 DNA is TGTGCCACCAGCAGAGGAAGTATACAGGGGGCTAACTATGGCTACACCTTC.

V gene TRBV7-2 combines with J gene TRBJ2-5; unclear D gene. CDR1 is SGHTA, CDR2 FQGNSA, per germline. The CDR3 totals 14 residues. V was trimmed by 5 bases and J by 5 bases, leaving 15 bases between them. CDR3: CASSQRGPTETQYF. The CDR3 nucleotides are TGTGCCAGCAGCCAACGAGGCCCTACGGAGACCCAGTACTTC.

The J gene is TRBJ2-7, the V gene TRBV27; 8 bases agree with TRBD1. CDR3 length equals 16 residues. V gave up 0 bases and J gave up 5 bases; unmatched junction bases: 9. Germline loops: CDR1 MNHEY, CDR2 SMNVEV (reference sequence). The DNA of the CDR3 is TGTGCCAGCAGTTTATCGGGCAGGGGGCTCGGAGACGAGCAGTACTTC. It yields the protein CASSLSGRGLGDEQYF.

The genes are TRBV28 and TRBJ1-2; D unclear. The CDR3 totals 12 residues. V was trimmed by 7 bases and J by 4 bases, leaving 10 bases between them. Looked up from germline, CDR1 is MDHEN and CDR2 is SYDVKM. This chain's CDR3 is CASTGYRYGYTF. The CDR3 bases are TGTGCCAGCACCGGGTACCGCTATGGCTACACCTTC.

The CDR3 sequence is CASSRIPGGATDTQYF. The CDR3 DNA reads TGTGCCAGCAGCCGTATACCCGGAGGGGCCACAGATACGCAGTATTTT. V is TRBV5-5 and J is TRBJ2-3; D might be TRBD2 (6 bases). The length of the CDR3 is 16 residues. The V gene's germline CDR1 is SGHKS and CDR2 YYEKEE (reference sequence). The V end was cut by 4 bases, the J end by 2 bases, with 17 bases between.

This clone was detected once. The chain recombines TRBV6-6 with TRBJ1-3; 10 bases are shared with TRBD1. Germline V gene data show CDR1 as MNHNY and CDR2 as SVGAGI (reference sequence). This CDR3 spans 16 amino acids. With 5 bases clipped from V and 2 bases from J, the junction kept 6 bases outside the gene matches. The CDR3: CASSTPDRGTGNTIYF. CDR3 in DNA: TGTGCCAGCAGTACACCGGACAGGGGGACTGGAAACACCATATATTTT.

The CDR3 DNA follows: TGTGCCACCAGCACCTTGAGGACAGGGTTGGCGGAAAAACTGTTTTTT. Amino acid sequence: CATSTLRTGLAEKLFF. The chain uses TRBV15 and TRBJ1-4; 8 bases line up with TRBD1. Losses at the gene ends were 4 bases for V and 8 bases for J; bases not matched to a gene: 12. This CDR3 is built from 16 residues. Germline-derived CDR1 and CDR2 are LNHNV and YYDKDF (reference sequence).

This sequence joins TRBV6-5 and TRBJ2-2; the D gene is possibly TRBD1 (5 bases). Germline V gives CDR1 MNHEY, CDR2 SVGAGI. CDR3 size: 16 residues. Trimming pared 4 bases from V and 6 bases from J, leaving 18 bases between. The CDR3 DNA is TGTGCCAGCAGTTCCCCGGGCCCCAAGGGGCCCGGGGAGCTGTTTTTT. This gives the protein CASSSPGPKGPGELFF.

The rearrangement links TRBV15 to TRBJ2-1, with TRBD2 matching over 7 bases. Germline V gene lookup returns CDR1 LNHNV and CDR2 YYDKDF (reference sequence). With V trimmed by 2 bases and J by 6 bases, 7 bases remained unmatched. This CDR3 is built from 15 residues. The DNA for the CDR3 is TGTGCCACCAGCAGATTCAGCGGGATCCCCAATGAGCAGTTCTTC. Amino acid sequence: CATSRFSGIPNEQFF.

The chain joins TRBV29-1 to TRBJ2-5; 12 bases are a match to TRBD2. The CDR3 contains 14 residues. V shed 4 bases, J shed 4 bases, and the junction held 4 bases outside the gene matches. CDR1 and CDR2 from the germline V gene are SQVTM and ANQGSEA. The CDR3 DNA reads TGCAGCGTTGTGCCTAGCGGGAGGGCAGAGACCCAGTACTTC. Translated, it gives CSVVPSGRAETQYF.

The chain carries TRBV5-1 and TRBJ1-1; 11 nucleotides agree with TRBD1. CDR3 length equals 18 residues. From germline, CDR1 is SGHRS and CDR2 YFSETQ. Trimming took 0 bases from V and 4 from J; bases not matched to a gene: 11. CDR3 amino acids: CASSLAPGQGARFTEAFF. The CDR3, as DNA: TGCGCCAGCAGCTTGGCTCCAGGACAGGGGGCGCGATTCACTGAAGCTTTCTTT.

The chain carries TRBV28 and TRBJ2-2, with 10 bases aligning to TRBD2. The junction had 19 bases not matched to a gene; V was cut back by 5 bases and J by 1 base. This CDR3 region has 21 residues. From germline, CDR1 is MDHEN and CDR2 SYDVKM. The CDR3, as DNA: TGTGCCAGCAGTAGGGGTCGGACTAGCGGCCCAAAGATGTGGAACACCGGGGAGCTGTTTTTT. This translates into CASSRGRTSGPKMWNTGELFF.

V and J are TRBV12-5 and TRBJ2-1; weak D call: TRBD2 (5 bases). In germline, CDR1 is LGHNT, CDR2 FRNRAP. The germline V and J ends were trimmed by 8 bases and 8 bases, with 10 bases remaining between them. This CDR3 comprises 11 residues. This chain's CDR3 is CASTGKDEQFF. The CDR3 nucleotides read TGTGCTAGTACGGGGAAGGATGAGCAGTTCTTC.

The V call is TRBV29-1, the J call TRBJ1-1, with D perhaps matching TRBD1 (6 bases). The CDR3 has 11 amino acids. The V gene's germline CDR1 is SQVTM and CDR2 ANQGSEA. Deletions cut 1 base from V and 10 bases from J, with 10 bases between. The chain's CDR3 is CSVEGGRGAFF. DNA of the CDR3: TGCAGCGTTGAAGGGGGGCGAGGAGCTTTCTTT.

CDR3 nucleotide sequence: TGTGCCAGCAGTTTAGAGGGACTAGCGGCCTTGACGGAGCAGTACTTC. Translated: CASSLEGLAALTEQYF. This rearrangement joins TRBV27 to TRBJ2-5; TRBD2 agrees at 11 bases. Germline V gene sequence: CDR1 MNHEY, CDR2 SMNVEV (reference sequence). CDR3 size: 16 residues. V lost 2 bases to trimming and J lost 11 bases; unmatched junction nucleotides: 13.

This sequence joins TRBV28 and TRBJ1-2; a possible D gene is TRBD1 (6 bases). This CDR3 is built from 12 residues. Trimming removed 6 bases from V and 4 bases from J, with 9 bases in between. Germline V gives CDR1 MDHEN, CDR2 SYDVKM. The CDR3 loop reads CASRPDSYGYTF. In DNA, the CDR3 is TGTGCCAGCAGACCGGACAGCTATGGCTACACCTTC.

In nucleotides, the CDR3 is TGTGCCAGCAGCTTAGGGACAGGGTCCCACGAGCAGTACTTC. Amino acids: CASSLGTGSHEQYF. This chain joins TRBV7-8 and TRBJ2-7, with 8 bases aligning to TRBD1. The germline gives CDR1 SGHVS, CDR2 FQNEAQ. The CDR3 is 14 amino acids. V lost 1 base and J lost 5; bases outside the gene matches: 4. The variable domain in full, completed from reference TRBV7-8 and TRBJ2-7, reads GAGVSQSPRYKVAKRGQDVALRCDPISGHVSLFWYQQALGQGPEFLTYFQNEAQLDKSGLPSDRFFAERPEGSVSTLKIQRTQQEDSAVYLCASSLGTGSHEQYFGPGTRLTVT.

The rearrangement joins TRBV28 to TRBJ2-7, with TRBD2 as a possible D gene (5 bases). CDR1 is MDHEN, CDR2 SYDVKM, per germline. This CDR3 has 15 amino acids. V shed 3 bases and J shed 1 base, with 13 bases lying between them. CDR3 DNA sequence: TGTGCCAGCAGTTTGGGCAGCACTAGTTCCTACGAGCAGTACTTC. Amino acid sequence: CASSLGSTSSYEQYF. The full variable domain, with the rest looked up from reference TRBV28 and TRBJ2-7, is DVKVTQSSRYLVKRTGEKVFLECVQDMDHENMFWYRQDPGLGLRLIYFSYDVKMKEKGDIPEGYSVSREKKERFSLILESASTNQTSMYLCASSLGSTSSYEQYFGPGTRLTVT.

The V call is TRBV4-3, the J call TRBJ2-2, with 15 bases aligning to TRBD2. Germline CDR1 reads LGHNA; CDR2 reads YSLEER. V was clipped by 6 bases and J by 6 bases; unmatched bases: 2. The CDR3 totals 15 residues. In DNA, the CDR3 is TGCGCCAGCAGTTGGACTAGCGGGAGGGCCGGGGAGCTGTTTTTT. This encodes CASSWTSGRAGELFF.

The chain uses TRBV5-1 and TRBJ2-7, with 9 bases matching TRBD1. CDR1 is SGHRS, CDR2 YFSETQ, per germline. The trim removed 0 bases at V and 3 bases at J, leaving 4 bases unmatched. The CDR3 consists of 15 residues. The CDR3 coding sequence is TGCGCCAGCAGCTTGGAGGGACAGGGCTACTACGAGCAGTACTTC. Translated, it gives CASSLEGQGYYEQYF.